This T cell receptor (beta chain) was documented in a study of T cells in Graves' hyperthyroidism and ophthalmopathy. V gave up 5 bases and J gave up 0 bases, with 4 bases separating them. The length of the CDR3 is 12 residues. Germline V lookup: CDR1 MDHEN, CDR2 SYDVKM. Regarding the study as a whole: Stable hyperthyroidism and ophthalmopathy were separated using 13 V-J signatures. Model predictions of ophthalmopathy came a median around 6.5 months before onset.

An approximately 10 ml volume of fresh peripheral blood provided the PBMCs. In its sample, this clonotype was seen a few times. No antigen is known for it. Being one base from a much bigger clone, this may be a read error. Amplified TCR beta CDR3 regions derived from RNA transcripts. A set of HTBI primers served as the primers for a first-round RT-PCR of the TCR CDR3. TCRdb redid the calling of the multiplex PCR reads with MiXCR, one entry per CDR3 protein. The sample contains about 690,000 distinct CDR3 sequences, approximately 15% of which appear only once. The TCR comes from a man aged 50 or older with Graves' hyperthyroidism. The V call is TRBV28, the J call TRBJ1-2; D is uncertain. The sequencing input was blood. The CDR3 coding sequence is TGTGCCAGCAGTACCACTAACTATGGCTACACCTTC. It is translated as CASSTTNYGYTF.